This paragraph covers one TCR beta chain sequence. The data derive from a study of blood T cell repertoires in COVID-19. Everyone who took part was roughly 18 to 89 years old, and they came from about 25 US areas. Trimming shortened V by 3 bases and J by 4 bases, and 13 bases separated the two germline ends. The CDR3 length is 14 residues. The germline V gene has CDR1 SGHRS and CDR2 YFSETQ. Assay used: immunoSEQ multiplex PCR; TCRdb lists only in-frame clones, some missing. This repertoire shows roughly 150,000 clones, 81% found once; its top ten account for roughly 5.7%. This TCR was sampled from a woman aged 35 to 49 with acute COVID-19. The chain links TRBV5-1 to TRBJ1-2, with D perhaps matching TRBD1 (6 bases). Sample: PBMCs or T cells enriched from blood (not recorded which). DNA for the CDR3: TGCGCCAGCAGCTCACCTGGACAGCTCTATGGCTACACCTTC. Its translation is CASSSPGQLYGYTF.